This TCR beta chain was found in a study of technical replicates of blood from several donors. Germline CDR1 reads LGHNA; CDR2 reads YSLEER. The length of the CDR3 is 15 residues. V was pared by 2 bases and J by 1 base, with 6 bases between. TCRdb's table, derived via immunoSEQ multiplex PCR, lists solely in-frame clones and lacks some. The table records about 70,000 clones, approximately 94% of them present only once. This sequence joins TRBV4-3 and TRBJ2-6; the D gene is possibly TRBD2 (5 bases). The sequencing input was T cells isolated from PBMCs. This receptor was taken from a human donor in good health. CDR3 coding DNA: TGCGCCAGCAGCCAACGGGGTTCTGGGGCCAACGTCCTGACTTTC. Encoded protein: CASSQRGSGANVLTF.